Following are 29 T cell receptor beta chains from one sample sequenced in a study of CD8 T cells in Susac syndrome. Reverse transcription used roughly 0.5 to 1 ug RNA and random hexamers. TCRdb called the immunoSEQ multiplex PCR reads again in MiXCR, with one record for every CDR3 protein. This table has about 140,000 distinct CDR3 sequences, 94% appearing once. The sample taken for sequencing was CD8+ T cells from PBMCs. These receptors were taken from a human donor in good health.

The chain joins TRBV7-8 to TRBJ2-5; D not resolved. Germline-derived CDR1 and CDR2 are SGHVS and FQNEAQ. The CDR3 runs to 14 residues. The germline V and J ends were trimmed by 1 base and 4 bases, with 10 bases remaining between them. The CDR3, as DNA: TGTGCCAGCAGCTTAGATGCGGTCCGAGAGACCCAGTACTTC. Protein product: CASSLDAVRETQYF.

This chain links TRBV29-1 with TRBJ1-4; D perhaps matches TRBD1 (5 bases). Germline CDR1 reads SQVTM; CDR2 reads ANQGSEA. The CDR3 extends over 14 amino acids. V was pared by 0 bases and J by 7 bases, with 12 bases between. CDR3 coding DNA: TGCAGCGTTGAAGACCGGGGGTATGGTGAAAAACTGTTTTTT. Residues: CSVEDRGYGEKLFF. Together with reference TRBV29-1 and TRBJ1-4, the CDR3 gives the full variable domain: SAVISQKPSRDICQRGTSLTIQCQVDSQVTMMFWYRQQPGQSLTLIATANQGSEATYESGFVIDKFPISRPNLTFSTLTVSNMSPEDSSIYLCSVEDRGYGEKLFFGSGTQLSVL.

This rearrangement joins TRBV29-1 to TRBJ2-2; 7 bases are shared with TRBD2. This CDR3 is built from 13 residues. Per the germline V gene, CDR1 is SQVTM and CDR2 is ANQGSEA. Trimming cost V 3 bases and J 6 bases; bases outside gene matches: 4. The CDR3 is CSVEAGAAGELFF. CDR3 coding DNA: TGCAGCGTTGAGGCGGGAGCGGCCGGGGAGCTGTTTTTT.

The chain couples TRBV30 to TRBJ1-2; D is uncertain. Trimming pared 4 bases from V and 7 bases from J, leaving 10 bases between. The CDR3 consists of 11 residues. Germline assignment: CDR1 GTSNPN and CDR2 SVGIG (reference sequence). Here the CDR3 DNA reads TGTGCCTGGACAGGTGGCTCTGGCTACACCTTC. Residues: CAWTGGSGYTF.

The V gene is TRBV27, the J gene TRBJ2-3; the match to TRBD1 covers 9 bases. V lost 7 bases to trimming and J lost 3 bases; unmatched junction nucleotides: 2. The germline V gene has CDR1 MNHEY and CDR2 SMNVEV (reference sequence). The CDR3 spans 13 residues. CDR3 sequence: CASTGQGTDTQYF. CDR3 bases: TGTGCCAGCACGGGACAGGGAACAGATACGCAGTATTTT.

The chain combines TRBV2 with TRBJ1-1; the match to TRBD1 covers 7 bases. The CDR3 is 14 amino acids. V lost 3 bases to trimming and J lost 7 bases; unmatched junction nucleotides: 8. Germline loops: CDR1 SNHLY, CDR2 FYNNEI. The CDR3 sequence: CASSDGGQYFEAFF. DNA for the CDR3: TGTGCCAGCAGTGATGGGGGACAGTACTTTGAAGCTTTCTTT.

The chain combines TRBV13 with TRBJ1-2, with TRBD1 as a possible D gene (6 bases). The CDR3 runs to 14 residues. Trimming took 4 bases from V and 6 from J, leaving 15 bases between them. Looked up from germline, CDR1 is PRHDT and CDR2 is FYEKMQ (reference sequence). The CDR3 DNA follows: TGTGCCAGCAGCTGGGAGGGGGATACGAATGGCTACACCTTC. It yields the protein CASSWEGDTNGYTF. Full variable domain (missing parts from reference TRBV13 and TRBJ1-2): AAGVIQSPRHLIKEKRETATLKCYPIPRHDTVYWYQQGPGQDPQFLISFYEKMQSDKGSIPDRFSAQQFSDYHSELNMSSLELGDSALYFCASSWEGDTNGYTFGSGTRLTVV.

The gene calls are TRBV9 and TRBJ2-1; the match to TRBD2 covers 14 bases. Germline assignment: CDR1 SGDLS and CDR2 YYNGEE. The CDR3 length is 17 residues. The J segment lost 2 bases and the V segment lost 4 bases, leaving 5 bases of the junction unmatched. For the CDR3, the DNA is TGTGCCAGCAGCATAGGACTAGCGGGAGGAACCTACAATGAGCAGTTCTTC. This encodes CASSIGLAGGTYNEQFF.

The chain is built from TRBV29-1 and TRBJ2-7; TRBD1 matches 8 bases. CDR3 size: 13 residues. J lost 0 bases, V lost 8 bases, and 6 bases had no gene match. Per the germline V gene, CDR1 is SQVTM and CDR2 is ANQGSEA. The CDR3 loop reads CSTVGQGSYEQYF. The DNA for the CDR3 is TGCAGCACTGTCGGACAGGGCTCCTACGAGCAGTACTTC.

V gene TRBV27 combines with J gene TRBJ1-3, with TRBD1 as a possible D gene (5 bases). Germline values: CDR1 MNHEY, CDR2 SMNVEV (reference sequence). This CDR3 spans 15 amino acids. Trimming left V 5 bases short and J 2 bases short, with 13 bases between. CDR3 sequence reads: CASSQGVGAGNTIYF. The CDR3 nucleotides are TGTGCCAGCAGTCAGGGAGTGGGTGCTGGAAACACCATATATTTT.

The chain is built from TRBV29-1 and TRBJ2-7; D may be TRBD1 or TRBD2 (5 bases each). Per the germline V gene, CDR1 is SQVTM and CDR2 is ANQGSEA. Deletions cut 5 bases from V and 2 bases from J, with 16 bases between. The CDR3 loop spans 14 amino acids. The CDR3 nucleotides read TGCAGCGTTCCTTTACGGGACGGGGCCTACGAGCAGTACTTC. Translating it yields CSVPLRDGAYEQYF.

This chain connects TRBV7-9 to TRBJ2-7, with 7 bases matching TRBD1. This CDR3 region has 13 residues. Germline CDR1 reads SEHNR; CDR2 reads FQNEAQ (reference sequence). Germline trimming cut 5 bases from V and 0 bases from J; bases unmatched to any gene: 1. The CDR3 region has the DNA TGTGCCAGCAGCAACAGGGGCTCCTACGAGCAGTACTTC. It yields the protein CASSNRGSYEQYF. The complete variable domain, with remaining parts taken from reference TRBV7-9 and TRBJ2-7, reads DTGVSQNPRHKITKRGQNVTFRCDPISEHNRLYWYRQTLGQGPEFLTYFQNEAQLEKSRLLSDRFSAERPKGSFSTLEIQRTEQGDSAMYLCASSNRGSYEQYFGPGTRLTVT.

The rearrangement joins TRBV5-1 to TRBJ1-1; D ambiguous. V lost 7 bases to trimming and J lost 0 bases, with 10 bases between them. Germline V CDR1 and CDR2: SGHRS, YFSETQ. The CDR3 contains 13 residues. The CDR3 here is CASHGLMNTEAFF. The CDR3, as DNA: TGCGCCAGCCATGGACTGATGAACACTGAAGCTTTCTTT. Together with reference TRBV5-1 and TRBJ1-1, the CDR3 gives the full variable domain: KAGVTQTPRYLIKTRGQQVTLSCSPISGHRSVSWYQQTPGQGLQFLFEYFSETQRNKGNFPGRFSGRQFSNSRSEMNVSTLELGDSALYLCASHGLMNTEAFFGQGTRLTVV.

The chain combines TRBV28 with TRBJ2-7; possible D gene TRBD2, 7 bases. The CDR3 covers 14 residues. Trimming left V 4 bases short and J 5 bases short, with 15 bases between. The germline V gene has CDR1 MDHEN and CDR2 SYDVKM. Here the CDR3 DNA reads TGTGCCAGCAGTTACACAGGGAGGGGCCACGAGCAGTACTTC. This encodes CASSYTGRGHEQYF.

The chain recombines TRBV20-1 with TRBJ2-7, with 14 bases that match TRBD2. The length of the CDR3 is 17 residues. The ends lost 4 bases at V and 2 bases at J; junction bases unmatched: 10. The germline gives CDR1 DFQATT, CDR2 SNEGSKA (reference sequence). The CDR3 coding sequence is TGCAGTGCTACCCCCGGGACTAGCGGGAGTTTGGCCTACGAGCAGTACTTC. It encodes CSATPGTSGSLAYEQYF.

The chain uses TRBV20-1 and TRBJ2-7; the D gene is possibly TRBD1 (6 bases). Trimming pared 0 bases from V and 1 base from J, leaving 10 bases between. Germline V gene sequence: CDR1 DFQATT, CDR2 SNEGSKA (reference sequence). CDR3 size: 14 residues. CDR3 sequence (DNA): TGCAGTGCTAGAGACCTGACAGGTTCCTACGAGCAGTACTTC. This encodes CSARDLTGSYEQYF.

CDR3 in amino acids: CASSQAELADSYEQYF. The CDR3 coding sequence is TGCGCCAGCAGCCAAGCGGAGCTAGCGGACTCCTACGAGCAGTACTTC. The J gene is TRBJ2-7, the V gene TRBV4-1, with 7 bases aligning to TRBD2. Germline assignment: CDR1 MGHRA and CDR2 YSYEKL. The V gene end was trimmed by 1 base and the J gene end by 0 bases; junction bases not matched to a gene: 6. CDR3 length: 16 amino acids.

The chain couples TRBV7-2 to TRBJ2-5; 7 nucleotides match TRBD1. With V trimmed by 4 bases and J by 5 bases, 10 bases remained unmatched. Germline V gene data show CDR1 as SGHTA and CDR2 as FQGNSA. The CDR3 length is 15 residues. The CDR3 protein is CASSSGTASGETQYF. The CDR3 DNA reads TGTGCCAGCAGCTCGGGGACAGCCTCCGGGGAGACCCAGTACTTC. Full variable domain (rest looked up from reference TRBV7-2 and TRBJ2-5): GAGVSQSPSNKVTEKGKDVELRCDPISGHTALYWYRQSLGQGLEFLIYFQGNSAPDKSGLPSDRFSAERTGGSVSTLTIQRTQQEDSAVYLCASSSGTASGETQYFGPGTRLLVL.

The chain carries TRBV4-1 and TRBJ2-7; 7 positions agree with TRBD2. V dropped 1 base and J dropped 5; count of bases not matched to a gene: 8. The CDR3 extends over 15 amino acids. The germline gives CDR1 MGHRA, CDR2 YSYEKL. In nucleotides, the CDR3 is TGCGCCAGCAGCCAAGTAACGCGGGGGAGCGACGAGCAGTACTTC. It translates to CASSQVTRGSDEQYF.

The CDR3 DNA follows: TGTGCCAGCAGTTTCCGGGGGCGCAAAGCCTACGAGCAGTACTTC. Protein: CASSFRGRKAYEQYF. The chain joins TRBV28 to TRBJ2-7; D assignment may be TRBD1 or TRBD2 (6 bases each). There are 15 residues in the CDR3. CDR1 and CDR2 (germline): MDHEN, SYDVKM. Deletions cut 3 bases from V and 2 bases from J, with 14 bases between.

V gene TRBV29-1 combines with J gene TRBJ1-2; D may be TRBD1 (6 bases). Germline assignment: CDR1 SQVTM and CDR2 ANQGSEA. V was cut by 5 bases and J by 4 bases, with 14 bases left in between. The CDR3 runs to 13 residues. The CDR3 sequence: CSVPRTAPYGYTF. CDR3 in DNA: TGCAGCGTTCCCCGGACAGCCCCCTATGGCTACACCTTC. Combining the CDR3 with reference TRBV29-1 and TRBJ1-2 gives the whole variable domain SAVISQKPSRDICQRGTSLTIQCQVDSQVTMMFWYRQQPGQSLTLIATANQGSEATYESGFVIDKFPISRPNLTFSTLTVSNMSPEDSSIYLCSVPRTAPYGYTFGSGTRLTVV.

The chain recombines TRBV20-1 with TRBJ2-1; D is perhaps TRBD1 (5 bases). The length of the CDR3 is 13 residues. CDR1 DFQATT and CDR2 SNEGSKA come from the germline V gene (reference sequence). The CDR3 sequence is CSRWKDTYNEQFF. CDR3 coding DNA: TGCAGCCGTTGGAAGGACACCTACAATGAGCAGTTCTTC.

The V and J genes are TRBV29-1 and TRBJ1-1; D might be TRBD1 (5 bases). CDR1 is SQVTM and CDR2 is ANQGSEA in the germline V gene. The CDR3 extends over 12 amino acids. Trimming shortened V by 3 bases and J by 3 bases, and 8 bases separated the two germline ends. The CDR3: CSVDGGYTEAFF. CDR3 coding DNA: TGCAGCGTTGATGGGGGGTACACTGAAGCTTTCTTT.

This sequence joins TRBV30 and TRBJ2-3; no clear D. The CDR3 is 14 amino acids. The V gene's germline CDR1 is GTSNPN and CDR2 SVGIG (reference sequence). V dropped 1 base and J dropped 6 bases, with 14 bases sitting between them. The CDR3 DNA reads TGTGCCTGGAGTGAAACGGTGACTGGGGATACGCAGTATTTT. This translates into CAWSETVTGDTQYF.

The V call is TRBV7-9, the J call TRBJ1-2; 7 bases line up with TRBD1. V dropped 4 bases and J dropped 0; count of bases not matched to a gene: 11. The CDR3 totals 17 residues. The V gene's germline CDR1 is SEHNR and CDR2 FQNEAQ (reference sequence). The DNA of the CDR3 is TGTGCCAGCAGCTCTCAGGACAGGACCTTCGCTAACTATGGCTACACCTTC. Protein: CASSSQDRTFANYGYTF.

The chain joins TRBV9 to TRBJ1-5, with D hard to call. The CDR3 loop spans 16 amino acids. Trimming cost V 0 bases and J 0 bases, with 10 bases left between them. The germline V gene encodes CDR1 SGDLS and CDR2 YYNGEE. The CDR3 spells CASSVGSEYSNQPQHF. DNA of the CDR3: TGTGCCAGCAGCGTAGGGTCAGAATATAGCAATCAGCCCCAGCATTTT.

V usage is TRBV24-1 and J usage is TRBJ1-5; no clear D gene. The CDR3 has 12 amino acids. Germline V gene lookup returns CDR1 KGHDR and CDR2 SFDVKD. V was clipped by 3 bases and J by 1 base, with 0 bases between them. The CDR3 DNA is TGTGCCACCAGTGATAGCAATCAGCCCCAGCATTTT. Encoded protein: CATSDSNQPQHF.

This clonotype was seen more than once but under ten times. This chain joins TRBV29-1 and TRBJ1-1; D possibly corresponds to TRBD1 (6 bases). CDR3 length: 12 residues. Germline CDR1 is SQVTM and CDR2 is ANQGSEA. The V end lost 4 bases, the J end lost 8 bases, and 14 bases lay between the germline ends. The CDR3 here is CSVAGTNGEAFF. The CDR3 DNA reads as TGCAGCGTTGCCGGGACAAATGGGGAAGCTTTCTTT.

This rearrangement joins TRBV29-1 to TRBJ2-7; tentatively, D is TRBD1 (5 bases). Trimming took 0 bases from V and 0 from J, leaving 12 bases between them. Looked up from germline, CDR1 is SQVTM and CDR2 is ANQGSEA. This CDR3 is built from 15 residues. CDR3 loop: CSVEESQGSSYEQYF. In DNA, the CDR3 is TGCAGCGTTGAAGAAAGTCAGGGAAGCTCCTACGAGCAGTACTTC.